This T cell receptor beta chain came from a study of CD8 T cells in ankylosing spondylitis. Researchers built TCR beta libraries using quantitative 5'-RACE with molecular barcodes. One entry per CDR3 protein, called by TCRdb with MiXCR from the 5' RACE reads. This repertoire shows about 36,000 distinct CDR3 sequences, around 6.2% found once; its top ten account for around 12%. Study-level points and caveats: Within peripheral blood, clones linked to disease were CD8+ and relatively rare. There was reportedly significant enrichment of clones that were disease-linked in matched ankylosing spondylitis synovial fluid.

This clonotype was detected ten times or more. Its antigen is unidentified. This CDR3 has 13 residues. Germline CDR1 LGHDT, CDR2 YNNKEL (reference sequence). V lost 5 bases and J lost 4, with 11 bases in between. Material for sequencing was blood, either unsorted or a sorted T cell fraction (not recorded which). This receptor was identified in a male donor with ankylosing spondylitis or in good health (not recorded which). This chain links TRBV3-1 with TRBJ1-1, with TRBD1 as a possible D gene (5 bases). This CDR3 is CASSSRGATEAFF. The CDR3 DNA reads TGTGCCAGCAGCTCTAGGGGTGCCACTGAAGCTTTCTTT.